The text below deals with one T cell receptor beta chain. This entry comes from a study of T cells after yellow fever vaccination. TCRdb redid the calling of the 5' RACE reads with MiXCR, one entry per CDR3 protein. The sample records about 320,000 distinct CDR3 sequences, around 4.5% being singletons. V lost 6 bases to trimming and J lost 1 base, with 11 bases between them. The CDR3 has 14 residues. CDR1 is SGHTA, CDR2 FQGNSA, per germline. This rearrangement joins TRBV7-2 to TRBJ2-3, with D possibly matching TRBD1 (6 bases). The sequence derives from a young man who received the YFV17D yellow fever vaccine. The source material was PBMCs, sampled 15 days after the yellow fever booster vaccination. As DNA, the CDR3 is TGTGCCAGCAGACTATGGACAGGCACAGATACGCAGTATTTT. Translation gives CASRLWTGTDTQYF.